This T cell receptor beta chain was sequenced for a study of a mutant IDH1 vaccine in newly diagnosed glioma. The time point: week 35, safety follow-up. Each dose of the vaccine consisted of 300 ug of mutant IDH1 20-mer peptide, with topical imiquimod. This CDR3 region has 16 residues. Germline CDR1 and CDR2: SGDLS and YYNGEE. Unmatched junction bases numbered 5, after V lost 3 bases and J lost 0 bases. The repertoire was sequenced with immunoSEQ multiplex PCR; TCRdb's copy has only in-frame clones and lacks some. The sample lists tens of thousands of clones; approximately 84% were seen once. Concerning this clone itself: The antigen remains unidentified.

J is TRBJ1-1 and V is TRBV9; 10 nucleotides align to TRBD1. The specimen comprised PBMCs, sampled from a glioma patient whose treatment included an IDH1 peptide vaccine. The receptor was isolated from a man in his late teens or twenties with glioma. CDR3 nucleotides: TGTGCCAGCAGCGCCCGACAGGGGGCCATGAACACTGAAGCTTTCTTT. Translating it yields CASSARQGAMNTEAFF.